One sample yielded the 28 T cell receptor beta chains listed below, sequenced in a study of cytomegalovirus exposure and HLA in healthy donors. The PCR employed 60 Vbeta primers together with 13 Jbeta primers. Measured with immunoSEQ multiplex PCR; TCRdb has only the in-frame clones, and not every one. The table has around 65,000 clones, around 72% seen once. Sample: PBMCs. All receptors come from a woman in her 30s in good health and CMV-seropositive.

This sequence joins TRBV30 and TRBJ2-1, with D possibly being TRBD1 (5 bases). The CDR3 runs 13 residues. The V end was cut by 1 base, the J end by 4 bases, with 8 bases between. The germline V gene has CDR1 GTSNPN and CDR2 SVGIG (reference sequence). CDR3 sequence (DNA): TGTGCCTGGAGTGAAGACAGATACAATGAGCAGTTCTTC. Translation: CAWSEDRYNEQFF.

This chain links TRBV5-1 with TRBJ2-1, with D tentatively TRBD1 (5 bases). V lost 0 bases to trimming and J lost 5 bases, with 12 bases between them. Germline V CDR1 and CDR2: SGHRS, YFSETQ. CDR3 length: 15 residues. CDR3 residues: CASSLDFVGDNEQFF. In nucleotides, the CDR3 is TGCGCCAGCAGCTTGGATTTCGTAGGGGACAATGAGCAGTTCTTC.

The chain uses TRBV7-9 and TRBJ1-5, with D possibly being TRBD1 (5 bases). Looked up from germline, CDR1 is SEHNR and CDR2 is FQNEAQ (reference sequence). The CDR3 is 15 residues long. The V gene lost 4 bases and the J gene lost 1 base, with 11 bases spanning the gap. As DNA, the CDR3 is TGTGCCAGCAGCTGGGGGGGTTCGAGCAATCAGCCCCAGCATTTT. Encoded protein: CASSWGGSSNQPQHF.

This chain links TRBV14 with TRBJ2-7; TRBD2 is a possible D gene (8 bases). The germline V and J ends were trimmed by 4 bases and 6 bases, with 19 bases remaining between them. The CDR3 runs to 15 residues. CDR1 and CDR2 from the germline V gene are SGHDN and FVKESK. The CDR3, as DNA: TGTGCCAGCAGCCTTCGGGAGGGGGCACCCTCCGAGCAGTACTTC. It translates to CASSLREGAPSEQYF.

The chain employs TRBV9 and TRBJ2-1; perhaps TRBD2 as D (7 bases). The V and J ends lost 0 bases and 2 bases respectively, with 24 bases between them. The CDR3 runs 20 residues. Germline V gives CDR1 SGDLS, CDR2 YYNGEE. The CDR3 DNA is TGTGCCAGCAGCGTAGGGGGGGGCACAACCCTAGCGGACCCCTACAATGAGCAGTTCTTC. Its translation is CASSVGGGTTLADPYNEQFF.

This clone was recorded a few times. This chain connects TRBV4-1 to TRBJ2-1; TRBD2 aligns across 9 bases. V dropped 3 bases and J dropped 9; count of bases not matched to a gene: 9. The CDR3 has 15 residues. In germline, CDR1 is MGHRA, CDR2 YSYEKL. CDR3 in DNA: TGCGCCAGCAGCCAGGGGATAGCGGGAGACGGTGAGCAGTTCTTC. It specifies CASSQGIAGDGEQFF.

This chain connects TRBV19 to TRBJ2-5, with TRBD1 matching over 9 bases. Losses at the gene ends were 5 bases for V and 5 bases for J; bases not matched to a gene: 9. The germline V gene has CDR1 LNHDA and CDR2 SQIVND (reference sequence). The CDR3 consists of 15 residues. The CDR3 region has the DNA TGTGCCAGTAGTTTGCGACAGGGGGAGTTGGAGACCCAGTACTTC. Translated: CASSLRQGELETQYF.

The genes are TRBV5-4 and TRBJ2-3; 11 positions agree with TRBD2. Per the germline V gene, CDR1 is SGHNT and CDR2 is YYREEE (reference sequence). Trimming removed 5 bases from V and 2 bases from J; junction bases left unmatched: 4. The CDR3 totals 15 residues. The CDR3 region has the DNA TGTGCCAGCAGTTCTAGCGGGAGGCTCACAGATACGCAGTATTTT. Translated, it gives CASSSSGRLTDTQYF.

The chain uses TRBV27 and TRBJ2-1; 9 positions match TRBD2. The ends lost 4 bases at V and 3 bases at J; junction bases unmatched: 16. The germline V gene encodes CDR1 MNHEY and CDR2 SMNVEV (reference sequence). CDR3 size: 19 residues. The DNA for the CDR3 is TGTGCCAGCAGTTCCCCGGCAATGGCGGGAGGGAGGCGCTACAATGAGCAGTTCTTC. The encoded protein is CASSSPAMAGGRRYNEQFF.

The chain links TRBV10-3 to TRBJ2-2; tentatively, D is TRBD2 (6 bases). Germline values: CDR1 ENHRY, CDR2 SYGVKD. Trimming left V 2 bases short and J 4 bases short, with 11 bases between. The CDR3 totals 15 residues. CDR3 DNA: TGTGCCATCAGTGAGAACCTAGCGCTCACCGGGGAGCTGTTTTTT. Amino acids: CAISENLALTGELFF.

This clone was picked up one time. The chain uses TRBV7-8 and TRBJ1-1; maybe TRBD1 (6 bases). This CDR3 comprises 16 residues. Trimming pared 2 bases from V and 5 bases from J, leaving 18 bases between. Germline V gene sequence: CDR1 SGHVS, CDR2 FQNEAQ. Here the CDR3 reads CASSLTTGPRRTEAFF. As DNA, the CDR3 is TGTGCCAGCAGCTTAACGACAGGCCCGCGGAGAACTGAAGCTTTCTTT.

This clone has just one count. The V and J genes are TRBV7-2 and TRBJ1-2; TRBD1 is a possible D gene (6 bases). Per the germline V gene, CDR1 is SGHTA and CDR2 is FQGNSA. The ends were cut back, 4 bases at V and 9 bases at J, with 18 bases in the middle. CDR3 length equals 14 residues. The DNA for the CDR3 is TGTGCCAGCAGCTCCTTTACAGGGCCAGGTCGCTACACCTTC. As protein: CASSSFTGPGRYTF.

The rearrangement links TRBV7-2 to TRBJ2-7, with TRBD2 matching 7 bases. Germline V CDR1 and CDR2: SGHTA, FQGNSA. J gave up 5 bases and V 4 bases, and 14 bases lay outside the gene matches. This CDR3 comprises 16 residues. The CDR3 spells CASSSTGGTLVDEQYF. CDR3 DNA sequence: TGTGCCAGCAGCTCAACCGGGGGGACCCTAGTAGACGAGCAGTACTTC.

This clone was detected a few times. The V call is TRBV6-5, the J call TRBJ1-1, with D possibly TRBD1 on 5 matching bases. Trimming removed 6 bases at V and 5 bases at J, with 13 bases between. The CDR3 is 13 amino acids. Germline V lookup: CDR1 MNHEY, CDR2 SVGAGI. CDR3 DNA: TGTGCCAGCAGCCGAACCCGGGGGACTGAAGCTTTCTTT. Its translation is CASSRTRGTEAFF.

This sequence joins TRBV9 and TRBJ2-1; 9 bases match TRBD1. CDR3 length equals 17 residues. Per germline, CDR1 SGDLS and CDR2 YYNGEE. Losses at the gene ends were 3 bases for V and 6 bases for J; bases not matched to a gene: 13. The CDR3 DNA reads TGTGCCAGCAGCGAGACAGCCGGGACAGGGCTTATCAATGAGCAGTTCTTC. Translation gives CASSETAGTGLINEQFF.

This clone was seen only once. The chain joins TRBV6-5 to TRBJ1-4; 8 bases agree with TRBD1. Trimming took 2 bases from V and 8 from J; bases not matched to a gene: 10. This CDR3 is 16 amino acids long. Germline values: CDR1 MNHEY, CDR2 SVGAGI. In DNA form, the CDR3 reads TGTGCCAGCAGTTACGGCCGGACAGGGCGGAAAGAAAAACTGTTTTTT. Amino acids: CASSYGRTGRKEKLFF.

V is TRBV6-5 and J is TRBJ2-3; D may be TRBD1 (6 bases). Germline CDR1 and CDR2: MNHEY and SVGAGI. Trimming cost V 1 base and J 2 bases, with 13 bases left between them. The CDR3 runs 16 residues. CDR3 sequence: CASSYFPRTATDTQYF. CDR3 coding DNA: TGTGCCAGCAGTTACTTTCCAAGGACAGCCACAGATACGCAGTATTTT.

The chain recombines TRBV27 with TRBJ2-7; TRBD1 is a possible D gene (5 bases). The CDR3 length is 14 residues. CDR1 is MNHEY, CDR2 SMNVEV, per germline (reference sequence). Trimming cost V 5 bases and J 2 bases, with 13 bases left between them. CDR3 sequence (DNA): TGTGCCAGCAGTATCGGGCTAGGGGCCTACGAGCAGTACTTC. Encoded protein: CASSIGLGAYEQYF.

This chain connects TRBV14 to TRBJ1-2; TRBD1 might be the D (5 bases). The germline gives CDR1 SGHDN, CDR2 FVKESK. V lost 0 bases and J lost 3, with 14 bases in between. The CDR3 extends over 16 amino acids. CDR3 bases: TGTGCCAGCAGCCAAGATTTTGCAGGGCTGGACTATGGCTACACCTTC. Translation gives CASSQDFAGLDYGYTF.

This chain links TRBV14 with TRBJ2-6, with D tentatively TRBD1 (5 bases). This CDR3 is 16 amino acids long. Germline V gene lookup returns CDR1 SGHDN and CDR2 FVKESK. The V gene lost 1 base and the J gene lost 0 bases, with 7 bases spanning the gap. CDR3 sequence (DNA): TGTGCCAGCAGCCAAGCCAGGGCCTCTGGGGCCAACGTCCTGACTTTC. This codes for CASSQARASGANVLTF.

J is TRBJ2-7 and V is TRBV5-6, with D uncertain. The CDR3 consists of 15 residues. Trimming cost V 0 bases and J 1 base, with 11 bases left between them. Germline loops: CDR1 SGHDT, CDR2 YYEEEE. Here the CDR3 reads CASSLAPPQSYEQYF. The DNA for the CDR3 is TGTGCCAGCAGCTTGGCTCCCCCCCAGTCCTACGAGCAGTACTTC. The full variable domain, in which reference TRBV5-6 and TRBJ2-7 provide the parts outside the CDR3, is DAGVTQSPTHLIKTRGQQVTLRCSPKSGHDTVSWYQQALGQGPQFIFQYYEEEERQRGNFPDRFSGHQFPNYSSELNVNALLLGDSALYLCASSLAPPQSYEQYFGPGTRLTVT.

Written as DNA, the CDR3 is TGCGCCAGCAGCCCGGACGGGCCAGGGTTTGCCGGGGAGCTGTTTTTT. It yields the protein CASSPDGPGFAGELFF. J is TRBJ2-2 and V is TRBV5-1; D is possibly TRBD1 (5 bases). The germline CDR1 and CDR2 sequences are SGHRS and YFSETQ. There are 16 residues in the CDR3. With 4 bases removed from V and 6 bases from J, the gap between germline ends came to 19 bases.

This chain uses TRBV13 with TRBJ2-7; 9 bases fit TRBD2. The germline CDR1 and CDR2 sequences are PRHDT and FYEKMQ (reference sequence). Trimming took 8 bases from V and 2 from J; bases not matched to a gene: 13. The CDR3 is made up of 16 amino acids. The CDR3 DNA reads as TGTGCCAGCGGATCCTTAGCGGGAGAGCCGACCTACGAGCAGTACTTC. Translating gives CASGSLAGEPTYEQYF.

The rearrangement uses TRBV27 and TRBJ2-1, with a weak D call TRBD2 (5 bases). The CDR3 has 14 residues. V lost 6 bases and J lost 4, with 13 bases in between. From germline, CDR1 is MNHEY and CDR2 SMNVEV (reference sequence). The CDR3 nucleotides read TGTGCCAGCAGGGTAGCGATTCAATACAATGAGCAGTTCTTC. It translates to CASRVAIQYNEQFF.

The table lists this clone with a few counts. J is TRBJ2-5 and V is TRBV6-5; 10 bases agree with TRBD2. Trimming took 4 bases from V and 5 from J; bases not matched to a gene: 10. The germline CDR1 and CDR2 sequences are MNHEY and SVGAGI. The CDR3 length is 16 residues. As DNA, the CDR3 is TGTGCCAGCAGTTTCCGAGCGGGAGGGCCGTTGGAGACCCAGTACTTC. The encoded protein is CASSFRAGGPLETQYF.

The rearrangement joins TRBV5-6 to TRBJ1-2; 9 bases match TRBD1. The CDR3 sequence is 14 residues long. The V gene's germline CDR1 is SGHDT and CDR2 YYEEEE. V lost 4 bases to trimming and J lost 2 bases; unmatched junction nucleotides: 3. The CDR3 spells CASSRDRANYGYTF. The CDR3 nucleotides read TGTGCCAGCAGCCGGGACAGGGCGAACTATGGCTACACCTTC.

The chain recombines TRBV28 with TRBJ1-1; 8 bases fit TRBD1. V lost 8 bases to trimming and J lost 0 bases; unmatched junction nucleotides: 8. The CDR3 has 15 residues. In germline, CDR1 is MDHEN, CDR2 SYDVKM. This chain's CDR3 is CASVRGLGVNTEAFF. In DNA, the CDR3 is TGTGCCAGCGTCAGGGGGCTCGGGGTGAACACTGAAGCTTTCTTT.

Only a few counts were recorded for this clone. The rearrangement uses TRBV5-8 and TRBJ2-3, with 11 positions matching TRBD2. The CDR3 covers 15 residues. The ends lost 4 bases at V and 1 base at J; junction bases unmatched: 2. The germline V gene encodes CDR1 SGHTS and CDR2 YDEGEE. CDR3 sequence reads: CASSKGLAGTDTQYF. The CDR3 coding sequence is TGTGCCAGCAGCAAGGGACTAGCGGGCACAGATACGCAGTATTTT. Full variable domain (missing parts from reference TRBV5-8 and TRBJ2-3): EAGVTQSPTHLIKTRGQQATLRCSPISGHTSVYWYQQALGLGLQFLLWYDEGEERNRGNFPPRFSGRQFPNYSSELNVNALELEDSALYLCASSKGLAGTDTQYFGPGTRLTVL.